The 15 T cell receptor beta chains in this list originate from one sample, sequenced in a study of neurological immune-mediated disorders. TCRdb ran MiXCR on the 5' RACE reads and lists one entry per CDR3 protein. Of about 55,000 distinct CDR3 sequences in the sample, 4.2% were seen once. Material for sequencing was PBMCs. Receptors were obtained from a man between 45 and 60 years old with multiple sclerosis.

This clonotype was seen at least ten times. CDR3 amino acids: CAISESDYGYTF. DNA for the CDR3: TGTGCCATCAGTGAGTCGGACTATGGCTACACCTTC. This sequence joins TRBV10-3 and TRBJ1-2, with D unresolved. This CDR3 contains 12 residues. Germline-derived CDR1 and CDR2 are ENHRY and SYGVKD. V dropped 0 bases and J dropped 3 bases, with 2 bases sitting between them.

This clonotype was counted between two and nine times. This chain joins TRBV7-8 and TRBJ2-1, with 11 nucleotides matching TRBD2. The CDR3 is 14 amino acids. V was pared by 3 bases and J by 6 bases, with 1 base of the junction left unmatched. Germline V lookup: CDR1 SGHVS, CDR2 FQNEAQ. The CDR3 here is CASSFLAGGNEQFF. The DNA of the CDR3 is TGTGCCAGCAGCTTCCTAGCGGGAGGCAATGAGCAGTTCTTC.

This chain connects TRBV5-1 to TRBJ2-2; TRBD2 agrees at 12 bases. V shed 0 bases and J 8 bases; nucleotides not matched to a gene: 2. CDR3 length: 15 amino acids. In germline, CDR1 is SGHRS, CDR2 YFSETQ. The CDR3 reads CASSLGLAGAGELFF. CDR3 nucleotides: TGCGCCAGCAGCTTGGGACTAGCGGGAGCTGGGGAGCTGTTTTTT. The full variable domain, with the rest looked up from reference TRBV5-1 and TRBJ2-2, is KAGVTQTPRYLIKTRGQQVTLSCSPISGHRSVSWYQQTPGQGLQFLFEYFSETQRNKGNFPGRFSGRQFSNSRSEMNVSTLELGDSALYLCASSLGLAGAGELFFGEGSRLTVL.

This clonotype appeared many times. The chain has TRBV18 and TRBJ2-7, with D perhaps matching TRBD1 (7 bases). The germline V and J ends were trimmed by 3 bases and 3 bases, with 27 bases remaining between them. The CDR3 has 19 residues. CDR1 and CDR2 (germline): KGHSH, LQKENI. Written as DNA, the CDR3 is TGTGCCAGCTCACCGGCCAGGGGGGAGCCACTCCTCCGGGACTACGAGCAGTACTTC. This codes for CASSPARGEPLLRDYEQYF. The full variable domain, its missing parts supplied by reference TRBV18 and TRBJ2-7, is NAGVMQNPRHLVRRRGQEARLRCSPMKGHSHVYWYRQLPEEGLKFMVYLQKENIIDESGMPKERFSAEFPKEGPSILRIQQVVRGDSAAYFCASSPARGEPLLRDYEQYFGPGTRLTVT.

This clonotype showed up many times. This chain uses TRBV30 with TRBJ2-1, with 7 bases that match TRBD2. Losses at the gene ends were 6 bases for V and 10 bases for J; bases not matched to a gene: 3. Germline-derived CDR1 and CDR2 are GTSNPN and SVGIG (reference sequence). The length of the CDR3 is 10 residues. The CDR3 region is CACGGGEQFF. CDR3 in DNA: TGTGCCTGTGGGGGAGGGGAGCAGTTCTTC. The entire variable domain, with the rest obtained from reference TRBV30 and TRBJ2-1, is as follows: SQTIHQWPATLVQPVGSPLSLECTVEGTSNPNLYWYRQAAGRGLQLLFYSVGIGQISSEVPQNLSASRPQDRQFILSSKKLLLSDSGFYLCACGGGEQFFGPGTRLTVL.

This clonotype was recorded a few times. A much larger clonotype is one base distant, so this may be a read error. The chain joins TRBV20-1 to TRBJ2-3, with 7 bases fitting TRBD2. The CDR3 totals 17 residues. Germline CDR1 reads DFQATT; CDR2 reads SNEGSKA (reference sequence). The V and J ends lost 0 bases and 2 bases, in that order; junction bases with no gene match: 11. The CDR3 sequence: CSAREERDTTNTDTQYF. CDR3 sequence (DNA): TGCAGTGCTAGAGAGGAGCGGGATACCACAAACACAGATACGCAGTATTTT.

In its sample, this clonotype was seen many times. The V and J genes are TRBV5-1 and TRBJ2-5; D is possibly TRBD1 or TRBD2 (5 bases each). This CDR3 is 14 amino acids long. Germline assignment: CDR1 SGHRS and CDR2 YFSETQ. V shed 4 bases and J shed 5 bases, with 15 bases lying between them. This CDR3 reads CASSPGTTRETQYF. As DNA, the CDR3 is TGCGCCAGCAGCCCCGGGACGACCAGGGAGACCCAGTACTTC.

This clonotype was picked up many times. J is TRBJ2-5 and V is TRBV10-3; possible D gene TRBD1, 5 bases. The germline V and J ends were trimmed by 5 bases and 6 bases, with 25 bases remaining between them. Germline V gene sequence: CDR1 ENHRY, CDR2 SYGVKD. The CDR3 is 17 amino acids. This CDR3 is CAISNRSGPLPTKTQYF. The CDR3 DNA sequence: TGTGCCATCAGTAACAGGTCCGGCCCACTACCGACAAAGACCCAGTACTTC.

The J gene is TRBJ2-1, the V gene TRBV7-3; TRBD2 is a possible D gene (6 bases). V was cut by 5 bases and J by 4 bases, with 15 bases left in between. Germline loops: CDR1 SGHTA, CDR2 FQGTGA. This CDR3 has 15 amino acids. The CDR3, as DNA: TGTGCCAGCAGCCTCAGTGCTAGCGTTTACAATGAGCAGTTCTTC. Its translation: CASSLSASVYNEQFF. Supplemented by reference TRBV7-3 and TRBJ2-1, the full variable domain reads GAGVSQTPSNKVTEKGKYVELRCDPISGHTALYWYRQSLGQGPEFLIYFQGTGAADDSGLPNDRFFAVRPEGSVSTLKIQRTERGDSAVYLCASSLSASVYNEQFFGPGTRLTVL.

There are many counts of this clonotype. J is TRBJ1-4 and V is TRBV28; D ambiguous. The germline V and J ends were trimmed by 3 bases and 7 bases, with 15 bases remaining between them. CDR1 is MDHEN and CDR2 is SYDVKM in the germline V gene. CDR3 length: 15 residues. The CDR3: CASSFYGLAREKLFF. As DNA, the CDR3 is TGTGCCAGCAGTTTTTACGGTCTTGCGCGTGAAAAACTGTTTTTT. Complete variable domain (other parts from reference TRBV28 and TRBJ1-4): DVKVTQSSRYLVKRTGEKVFLECVQDMDHENMFWYRQDPGLGLRLIYFSYDVKMKEKGDIPEGYSVSREKKERFSLILESASTNQTSMYLCASSFYGLAREKLFFGSGTQLSVL.

This clonotype occurred many times. J is TRBJ2-5 and V is TRBV4-1; 9 bases line up with TRBD2. Germline-derived CDR1 and CDR2 are MGHRA and YSYEKL. The CDR3 extends over 17 amino acids. With 1 base clipped from V and 1 base from J, the junction kept 7 bases outside the gene matches. The CDR3 nucleotides are TGCGCCAGCAGCCAAGGGCTAGCGGGGCAAATCCAAGAGACCCAGTACTTC. Amino acids: CASSQGLAGQIQETQYF.

At least ten counts were recorded for this clonotype. The chain combines TRBV3-1 with TRBJ2-5, with TRBD2 matching 12 bases. Germline V gene lookup returns CDR1 LGHDT and CDR2 YNNKEL (reference sequence). The CDR3 has 16 residues. With V trimmed by 0 bases and J by 3 bases, 2 bases remained unmatched. The CDR3 reads CASSQDRTSGEETQYF. In nucleotides, the CDR3 is TGTGCCAGCAGCCAAGATAGGACTAGCGGGGAAGAGACCCAGTACTTC.

This clonotype was observed a handful of times. In nucleotides, the CDR3 is TGTGCCAGCAGTTCCGCCGGGACAATGGGTCAGCCCCAGCATTTT. Its protein is CASSSAGTMGQPQHF. This chain uses TRBV7-2 with TRBJ1-5; D might be TRBD1 (6 bases). The V end lost 6 bases, the J end lost 6 bases, and 18 bases lay between the germline ends. The V gene's germline CDR1 is SGHTA and CDR2 FQGNSA. This CDR3 is built from 15 residues.

At least ten counts were recorded for this clonotype. This chain links TRBV29-1 with TRBJ2-1; 12 positions agree with TRBD2. Germline CDR1 and CDR2: SQVTM and ANQGSEA. J was trimmed by 8 bases and V by 4 bases; bases with no gene match: 6. The CDR3 covers 14 residues. CDR3 residues: CSVGSASGRDEQFF. CDR3 nucleotide sequence: TGCAGCGTTGGTTCGGCTAGCGGGAGGGATGAGCAGTTCTTC.

This clonotype has more than one count but fewer than ten. CDR3 in amino acids: CASSTGTSGGLNIQYF. CDR3 nucleotides: TGCGCCAGCAGCACCGGGACTAGCGGGGGCCTCAACATTCAGTACTTC. The chain recombines TRBV5-1 with TRBJ2-4; TRBD2 agrees at 14 bases. The CDR3 covers 16 residues. The germline CDR1 and CDR2 sequences are SGHRS and YFSETQ. J gave up 7 bases and V 4 bases, and 7 bases lay outside the gene matches.